The 14 T cell receptor beta chains in this list originate from one sample, sequenced in a study of spatial heterogeneity in lung cancer. TCRdb fed the 5' RACE reads into MiXCR, producing one record per CDR3 protein. The sample lists 60,000 to 90,000 distinct CDR3 sequences, about an eighth occurring once. The time point: sample taken at primary tumor resection. In each case, whole RNA from tumor, nontumor lung or frozen PBMC was sequenced unsorted. The input for sequencing was PBMCs, taken at surgery. These receptors all stem from a male donor with early-stage non-small cell lung cancer.

The chain carries TRBV29-1 and TRBJ1-3; D uncertain. Germline assignment: CDR1 SQVTM and CDR2 ANQGSEA. V was trimmed by 2 bases and J by 1 base, leaving 6 bases between them. The CDR3 extends over 13 amino acids. In DNA form, the CDR3 reads TGCAGCGTTGAAAGGATATCTGGAAACACCATATATTTT. Encoded protein: CSVERISGNTIYF.

This clonotype was recorded many times. The J gene is TRBJ1-5, the V gene TRBV28; 9 nucleotides agree with TRBD1. The CDR3 has 14 amino acids. The V and J ends lost 8 bases and 4 bases, in that order; junction bases with no gene match: 6. Germline CDR1 is MDHEN and CDR2 is SYDVKM. The CDR3 spells CASQTGGQNQPQHF. The CDR3, as DNA: TGTGCCAGCCAAACAGGGGGCCAGAATCAGCCCCAGCATTTT.

This clonotype was detected ten times or more. J is TRBJ2-7 and V is TRBV7-3; D possibly corresponds to TRBD2 (5 bases). The CDR3 runs to 15 residues. Trimming removed 2 bases from V and 4 bases from J, with 15 bases in between. Per germline, CDR1 SGHTA and CDR2 FQGTGA. CDR3 sequence (DNA): TGTGCCAGCAGCTTAGGAGTGGGAGCGCTATACGAGCAGTACTTC. Its translation: CASSLGVGALYEQYF.

This chain uses TRBV6-2 or TRBV6-3 with TRBJ2-1; 12 bases align to TRBD2. The germline gives CDR1 MNHEY, CDR2 SVGEGT. V shed 0 bases, J shed 0 bases, and the junction held 3 bases outside the gene matches. CDR3 size: 18 residues. CDR3 nucleotides: TGTGCCAGCAGTTACTCCGGACTAGCGGGAAGCTCCTACAATGAGCAGTTCTTC. This gives the protein CASSYSGLAGSSYNEQFF.

CDR3 nucleotide sequence: TGTGCCAGCAGGGTACTGGCCTGGGAGCAGTACTTC. It codes for CASRVLAWEQYF. This rearrangement joins TRBV2 to TRBJ2-7; unclear D gene. The CDR3 runs to 12 residues. Trimming took 6 bases from V and 7 from J, leaving 13 bases between them. In germline, CDR1 is SNHLY, CDR2 FYNNEI.

The rearrangement uses TRBV3-2 and TRBJ2-5; the table calls TRBD1, which could not be checked here. TRBV3-2 is a documented pseudogene. The CDR3 contains 17 residues. The CDR3: CASSKTGTGEYQETQYF. The CDR3 DNA reads as TGTGCCAGCAGTAAGACCGGGACAGGGGAATACCAAGAGACCCAGTACTTC.

The chain carries TRBV14 and TRBJ2-2; D is unclear. Trimming shortened V by 2 bases and J by 5 bases, and 9 bases separated the two germline ends. Looked up from germline, CDR1 is SGHDN and CDR2 is FVKESK. The CDR3 is 14 residues long. The chain's CDR3 is CASSQYGYTGELFF. CDR3 sequence (DNA): TGTGCCAGCAGCCAATACGGGTATACCGGGGAGCTGTTTTTT. Full variable domain (missing parts from reference TRBV14 and TRBJ2-2): EAGVTQFPSHSVIEKGQTVTLRCDPISGHDNLYWYRRVMGKEIKFLLHFVKESKQDESGMPNNRFLAERTGGTYSTLKVQPAELEDSGVYFCASSQYGYTGELFFGEGSRLTVL.

This clonotype was seen at least ten times. The chain uses TRBV6-5 and TRBJ2-7, with 8 bases fitting TRBD2. CDR3 length: 16 residues. Losses at the gene ends were 0 bases for V and 0 bases for J; bases not matched to a gene: 4. Germline V lookup: CDR1 MNHEY, CDR2 SVGAGI. CDR3 bases: TGTGCCAGCAGTTACTCGGCTAGCGGGTCCTCCTACGAGCAGTACTTC. Its translation: CASSYSASGSSYEQYF.

A few counts support this clonotype. The chain carries TRBV12-3 or TRBV12-4 and TRBJ2-1, with TRBD2 matching over 7 bases. V shed 10 bases, J shed 3 bases, and the junction held 15 bases outside the gene matches. CDR3 length: 16 residues. CDR3 DNA: TGTGCCACACCATCTACGGAGGGAGGGGACTACAATGAGCAGTTCTTC. This encodes CATPSTEGGDYNEQFF.

This clonotype was seen at least ten times. V is TRBV4-2 and J is TRBJ1-2; D possibly corresponds to TRBD1 (6 bases). Germline CDR1 LGHNA, CDR2 YNFKEQ. The CDR3 consists of 14 residues. Trimming took 0 bases from V and 3 from J, leaving 8 bases between them. The CDR3: CASSQDYRDYGYTF. CDR3 coding DNA: TGTGCCAGCAGCCAAGATTACAGGGACTATGGCTACACCTTC.

This clonotype has ten or more counts. The chain links TRBV6-1 to TRBJ2-1; 7 bases line up with TRBD1. The CDR3 covers 15 residues. Trimming removed 4 bases from V and 2 bases from J; junction bases left unmatched: 5. From germline, CDR1 is MNHNS and CDR2 SASEGT. CDR3 in DNA: TGTGCCAGCAGTGTGGAAACAGGGGCCTACAATGAGCAGTTCTTC. Protein: CASSVETGAYNEQFF.

The sample holds a few counts of this clonotype. The rearrangement uses TRBV6-2 or TRBV6-3 and TRBJ2-3, with a weak D call TRBD1 (5 bases). Germline CDR1 MNHEY, CDR2 SVGEGT. The CDR3 loop spans 14 amino acids. V was trimmed by 6 bases and J by 6 bases, leaving 16 bases between them. Here the CDR3 reads CASSILGPRDTQYF. In DNA form, the CDR3 reads TGTGCCAGCAGCATTTTGGGGCCAAGGGATACGCAGTATTTT.

The chain uses TRBV2 and TRBJ2-5; TRBD2 aligns across 11 bases. There are 16 residues in the CDR3. V shed 1 base and J 4 bases; nucleotides not matched to a gene: 5. From germline, CDR1 is SNHLY and CDR2 FYNNEI. The CDR3, as DNA: TGTGCCAGCAGTGAAGAGACTAGCGGGATGGGAGAGACCCAGTACTTC. Translating gives CASSEETSGMGETQYF.

This chain links TRBV5-1 with TRBJ2-3, with a possible D match to TRBD1 (5 bases). Germline CDR1 SGHRS, CDR2 YFSETQ. CDR3 length equals 17 residues. V was pared by 1 base and J by 2 bases, with 17 bases between. DNA for the CDR3: TGCGCCAGCAGCTTGAGGCCCCAGGGTTTCCCCACAGATACGCAGTATTTT. It is translated as CASSLRPQGFPTDTQYF.